This TCR beta chain was captured in a study of blood T cell repertoires in COVID-19. The overall study: The samples span acute and convalescent COVID-19 from the United States, Italy and Spain.

In the authors' methods: Estimated nucleated cell counts came from reference gene primer amplification. Assay: immunoSEQ multiplex PCR; the TCRdb copy retains only in-frame clones and omits some. That table is the source of V, J and clone size, and D and trimming were worked out from the DNA. The sample has 120,000 or so clones; 75% to 80% are singletons. The table lists this clone with a count of one. Trimming cost V 3 bases and J 0 bases; bases outside gene matches: 6. Germline V gene data show CDR1 as GTSNPN and CDR2 as SVGIG (reference sequence). The CDR3 has 16 amino acids. The sequenced material came from peripheral blood. The TCR originated in a woman aged 80 or over with active or convalescent COVID-19. The chain couples TRBV30 to TRBJ2-3; 10 bases match TRBD2. As DNA, the CDR3 is TGTGCCTGGAGCCTTGGACTAGCGGCTAGCACAGATACGCAGTATTTT. This translates into CAWSLGLAASTDTQYF.